This T cell receptor beta chain appears in the sequencing data of a study of T cells in Graves' hyperthyroidism and ophthalmopathy. In the study overall: Blood was drawn when the patient was first diagnosed and still untreated.

RNA transcripts provided the source from which TCR beta CDR3 regions were amplified. Initially, a first-round RT-PCR of the TCR CDR3 employed the HTBI primer set. TCRdb passed the multiplex PCR reads through MiXCR, listing each CDR3 protein once. The repertoire holds 500,000 to 800,000 distinct CDR3 sequences, with approximately 14% as singletons. In this sample, this clonotype turned up a few times. The V end lost 4 bases, the J end lost 1 base, and 11 bases lay between the germline ends. The CDR3 spans 15 residues. In germline, CDR1 is SGDLS, CDR2 YYNGEE. The TCR was taken from a woman in her forties or fifties with Graves' ophthalmopathy. The chain employs TRBV9 and TRBJ2-2; perhaps TRBD1 as D (5 bases). The specimen sequenced was blood. CDR3 sequence: CASSTRTKNTGELFF. In DNA form, the CDR3 reads TGTGCCAGCAGCACCAGGACAAAGAACACCGGGGAGCTGTTTTTT. Using reference TRBV9 and TRBJ2-2 for the parts outside the CDR3, the full variable domain is DSGVTQTPKHLITATGQRVTLRCSPRSGDLSVYWYQQSLDQGLQFLIQYYNGEERAKGNILERFSAQQFPDLHSELNLSSLELGDSALYFCASSTRTKNTGELFFGEGSRLTVL.